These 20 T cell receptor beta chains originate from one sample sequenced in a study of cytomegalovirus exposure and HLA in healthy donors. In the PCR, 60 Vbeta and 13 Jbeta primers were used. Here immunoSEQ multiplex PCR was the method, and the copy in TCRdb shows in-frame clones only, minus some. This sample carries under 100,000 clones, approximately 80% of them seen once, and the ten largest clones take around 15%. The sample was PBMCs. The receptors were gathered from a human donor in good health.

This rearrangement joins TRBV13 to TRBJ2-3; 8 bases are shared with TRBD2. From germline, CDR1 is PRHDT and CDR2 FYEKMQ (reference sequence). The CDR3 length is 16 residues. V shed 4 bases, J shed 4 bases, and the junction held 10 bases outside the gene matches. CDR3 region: CASSSGGTPDPDTQYF. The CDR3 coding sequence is TGTGCCAGCAGCTCGGGGGGGACCCCAGATCCAGATACGCAGTATTTT.

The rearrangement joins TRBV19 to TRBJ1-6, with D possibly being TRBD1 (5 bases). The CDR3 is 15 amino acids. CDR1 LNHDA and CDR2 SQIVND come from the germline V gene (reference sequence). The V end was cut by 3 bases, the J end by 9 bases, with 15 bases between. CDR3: CASSIWGTISSPLHF. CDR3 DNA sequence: TGTGCCAGTAGTATTTGGGGGACTATATCTTCACCCCTCCACTTT.

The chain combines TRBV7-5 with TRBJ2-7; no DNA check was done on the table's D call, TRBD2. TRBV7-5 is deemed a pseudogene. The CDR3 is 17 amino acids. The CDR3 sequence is CARSLAPRGGPPYEQYF. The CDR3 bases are TGTGCCAGAAGCTTAGCGCCTCGGGGGGGACCTCCTTACGAGCAGTACTTC.

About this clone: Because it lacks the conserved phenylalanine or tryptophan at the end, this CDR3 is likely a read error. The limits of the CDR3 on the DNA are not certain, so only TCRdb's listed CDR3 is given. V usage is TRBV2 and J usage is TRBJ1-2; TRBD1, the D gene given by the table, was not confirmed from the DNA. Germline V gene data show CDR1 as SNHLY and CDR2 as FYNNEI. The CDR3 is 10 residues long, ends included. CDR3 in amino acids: CASSEGDIST.

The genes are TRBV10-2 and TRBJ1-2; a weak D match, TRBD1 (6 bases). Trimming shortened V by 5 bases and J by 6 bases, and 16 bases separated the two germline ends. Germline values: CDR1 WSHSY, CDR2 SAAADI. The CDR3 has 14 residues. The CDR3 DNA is TGCGCCAGCAGTAACCAGGGGTTAGGAGATGGCTACACCTTC. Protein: CASSNQGLGDGYTF.

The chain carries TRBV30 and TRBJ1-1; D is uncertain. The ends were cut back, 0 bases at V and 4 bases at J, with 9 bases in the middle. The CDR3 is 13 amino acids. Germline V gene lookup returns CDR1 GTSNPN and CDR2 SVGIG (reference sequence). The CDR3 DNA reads TGTGCCTGGAGTGTCGCAGGTGGCACTGAAGCTTTCTTT. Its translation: CAWSVAGGTEAFF. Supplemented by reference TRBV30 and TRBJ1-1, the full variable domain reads SQTIHQWPATLVQPVGSPLSLECTVEGTSNPNLYWYRQAAGRGLQLLFYSVGIGQISSEVPQNLSASRPQDRQFILSSKKLLLSDSGFYLCAWSVAGGTEAFFGQGTRLTVV.

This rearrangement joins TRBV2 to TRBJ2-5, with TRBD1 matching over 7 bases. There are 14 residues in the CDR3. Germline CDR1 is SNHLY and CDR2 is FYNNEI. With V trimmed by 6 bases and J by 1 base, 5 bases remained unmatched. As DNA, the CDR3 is TGTGCCAGCAGGACAGGGTCGACCCAAGAGACCCAGTACTTC. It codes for CASRTGSTQETQYF.

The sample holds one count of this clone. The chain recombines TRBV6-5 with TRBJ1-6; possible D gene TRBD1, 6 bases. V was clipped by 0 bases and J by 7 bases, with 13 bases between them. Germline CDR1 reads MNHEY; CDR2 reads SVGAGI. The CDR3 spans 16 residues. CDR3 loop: CASSYSRRQANSPLHF. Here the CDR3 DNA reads TGTGCCAGCAGTTACTCGAGGAGACAGGCAAATTCACCCCTCCACTTT.

DNA of the CDR3: TGTGCCAGCAGCTCCGGGACAGCATATAGCAATCAGCCCCAGCATTTT. Translated: CASSSGTAYSNQPQHF. The chain links TRBV11-2 to TRBJ1-5; the match to TRBD1 covers 7 bases. Germline V lookup: CDR1 SGHAT, CDR2 FQNNGV. V shed 4 bases and J 0 bases; nucleotides not matched to a gene: 6. CDR3 length: 16 residues.

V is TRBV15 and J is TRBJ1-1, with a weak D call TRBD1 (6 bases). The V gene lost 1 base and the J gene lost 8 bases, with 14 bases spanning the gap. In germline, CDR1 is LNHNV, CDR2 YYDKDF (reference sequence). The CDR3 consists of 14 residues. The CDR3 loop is CATSRGRGSREAFF. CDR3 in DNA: TGTGCCACCAGCAGAGGCAGGGGAAGTCGAGAAGCTTTCTTT.

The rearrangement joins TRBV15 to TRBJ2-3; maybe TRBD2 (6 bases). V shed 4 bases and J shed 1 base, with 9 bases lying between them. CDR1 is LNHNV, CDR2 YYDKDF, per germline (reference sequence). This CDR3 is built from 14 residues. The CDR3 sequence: CATSKSGRTDTQYF. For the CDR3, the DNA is TGTGCCACCAGCAAGAGCGGGCGCACAGATACGCAGTATTTT.

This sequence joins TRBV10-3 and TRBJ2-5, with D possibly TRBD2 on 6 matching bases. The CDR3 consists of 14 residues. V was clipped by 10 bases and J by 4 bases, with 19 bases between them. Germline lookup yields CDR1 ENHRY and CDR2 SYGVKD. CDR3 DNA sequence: TGTGCCACAACGGAACTAGCCCCAGGAGAGACCCAGTACTTC. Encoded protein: CATTELAPGETQYF.

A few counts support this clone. The DNA for the CDR3 is TGTGCCAGTAGTATTGGACTAGCGGGAATCACAACGAACACCGGGGAGCTGTTTTTT. Protein: CASSIGLAGITTNTGELFF. This chain links TRBV19 with TRBJ2-2, with TRBD2 matching over 12 bases. CDR1 is LNHDA, CDR2 SQIVND, per germline (reference sequence). The CDR3 covers 19 residues. Trimming removed 3 bases from V and 0 bases from J; junction bases left unmatched: 8.

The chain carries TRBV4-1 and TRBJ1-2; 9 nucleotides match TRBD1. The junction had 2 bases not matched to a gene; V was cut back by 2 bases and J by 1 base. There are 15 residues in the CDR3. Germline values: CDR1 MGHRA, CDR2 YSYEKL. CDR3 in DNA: TGCGCCAGCAGCCAACGGGACAGGGATAACTATGGCTACACCTTC. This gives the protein CASSQRDRDNYGYTF.

CDR3 residues: CASRSTGLISNTEAFF. In nucleotides, the CDR3 is TGTGCCAGTAGATCGACAGGGCTTATCTCGAACACTGAAGCTTTCTTT. The chain uses TRBV19 and TRBJ1-1; TRBD1 matches at 7 bases. The trim removed 6 bases at V and 1 base at J, leaving 11 bases unmatched. This CDR3 spans 16 amino acids. Germline CDR1 reads LNHDA; CDR2 reads SQIVND (reference sequence).

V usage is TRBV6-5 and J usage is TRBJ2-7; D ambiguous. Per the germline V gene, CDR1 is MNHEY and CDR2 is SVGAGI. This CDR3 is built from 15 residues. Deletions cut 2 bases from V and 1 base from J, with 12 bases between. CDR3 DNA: TGTGCCAGCAGTTACACCCCCAAAACATCCTACGAGCAGTACTTC. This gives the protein CASSYTPKTSYEQYF.

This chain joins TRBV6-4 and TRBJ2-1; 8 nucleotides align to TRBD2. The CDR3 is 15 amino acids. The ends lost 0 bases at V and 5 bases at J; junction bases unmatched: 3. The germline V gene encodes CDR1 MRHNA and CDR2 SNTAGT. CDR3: CASSDSFSGDNEQFF. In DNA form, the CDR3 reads TGTGCCAGCAGTGACTCCTTTAGCGGGGACAATGAGCAGTTCTTC.

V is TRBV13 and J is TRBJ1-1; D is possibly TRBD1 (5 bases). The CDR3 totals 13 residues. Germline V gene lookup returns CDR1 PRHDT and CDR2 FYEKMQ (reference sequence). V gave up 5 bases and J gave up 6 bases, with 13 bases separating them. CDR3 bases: TGTGCCAGCAGCCCGCAGGGTTTCGCTGAAGCTTTCTTT. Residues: CASSPQGFAEAFF.

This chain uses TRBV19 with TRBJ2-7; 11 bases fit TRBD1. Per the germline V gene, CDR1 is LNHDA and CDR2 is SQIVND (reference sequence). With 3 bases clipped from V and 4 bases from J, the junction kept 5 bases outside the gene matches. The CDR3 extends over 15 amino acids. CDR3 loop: CASSISGQGGYEQYF. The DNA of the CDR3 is TGTGCCAGTAGTATCTCGGGACAGGGGGGGTACGAGCAGTACTTC.

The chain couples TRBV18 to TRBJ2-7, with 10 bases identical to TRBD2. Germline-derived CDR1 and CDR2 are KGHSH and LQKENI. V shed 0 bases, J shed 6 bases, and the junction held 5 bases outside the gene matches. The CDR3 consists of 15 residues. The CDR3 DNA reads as TGTGCCAGCTCACCACCCGGGACTAGCGCGGGCGAGCAGTACTTC. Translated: CASSPPGTSAGEQYF. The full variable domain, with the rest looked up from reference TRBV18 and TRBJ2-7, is NAGVMQNPRHLVRRRGQEARLRCSPMKGHSHVYWYRQLPEEGLKFMVYLQKENIIDESGMPKERFSAEFPKEGPSILRIQQVVRGDSAAYFCASSPPGTSAGEQYFGPGTRLTVT.